This T cell receptor (beta chain) comes out of a study of T cells after yellow fever vaccination. Regarding the study as a whole: Primary-vaccination clones mostly resurfaced post-booster (nearly 97% CD4, about 87% CD8).

One entry per CDR3 protein, called by TCRdb with MiXCR from the 5' RACE reads. This sample has some 350,000 distinct CDR3 sequences; around 6.5% occur once, and the top ten carry 14% to 15%. V was shortened by 5 bases and J by 0 bases, with 17 bases between the two germline ends. The CDR3 contains 18 residues. Germline CDR1 SGHAT, CDR2 FQDESV (reference sequence). This clonotype appeared a few times. Its antigen remains unidentified. The clonotype originates from a man between 25 and 39 years old who received the YFV17D yellow fever vaccine. The V gene is TRBV11-1, the J gene TRBJ2-6, with D perhaps being TRBD1 or TRBD2 (6 bases each). Sequences were derived from PBMCs, sampled 5 days after the yellow fever booster vaccination. CDR3 in amino acids: CASSRNGGPPSGANVLTF. Written as DNA, the CDR3 is TGTGCCAGCAGCCGAAACGGGGGCCCGCCCTCTGGGGCCAACGTCCTGACTTTC. The full variable domain, completed using reference TRBV11-1 and TRBJ2-6, is EAEVAQSPRYKITEKSQAVAFWCDPISGHATLYWYRQILGQGPELLVQFQDESVVDDSQLPKDRFSAERLKGVDSTLKIQPAELGDSAMYLCASSRNGGPPSGANVLTFGAGSRLTVL.